This TCR beta chain was captured in a study of tumor-infiltrating lymphocytes in localized non-small cell lung cancer. Study overall: Several tumor histologies, both smoking statuses, and some post-neoadjuvant chemotherapy samples were included. From each patient, both tumor and uninvolved lung, non-adjacent to tumor, were sampled. Study-level points and caveats: TCRbeta sequencing showed higher T cell infiltration in tumors than uninvolved lung.

The CDR3 sequence is 13 residues long. The germline V gene encodes CDR1 GTSNPN and CDR2 SVGIG (reference sequence). Trimming pared 2 bases from V and 9 bases from J, leaving 14 bases between. About this clone: What it binds is unknown.

Generated by immunoSEQ multiplex PCR, the TCRdb table keeps only in-frame clones and is missing some. The table shows about 10,000 clones, with 65% to 90% occurring only once. The receptor's source is a human donor with non-small cell lung cancer. The sample was uninvolved lung tissue not adjacent to the tumor. This chain connects TRBV30 to TRBJ2-1; D is undetermined. CDR3 sequence: CAWSPTWAGEQFF. DNA of the CDR3: TGTGCCTGGAGTCCTACGTGGGCAGGTGAGCAGTTCTTC.